These 15 T cell receptor beta chains were all obtained from the same sample, sequenced in a study of cytomegalovirus exposure and HLA in healthy donors. Use of 60 Vbeta and 13 Jbeta primers characterized the PCR. Using immunoSEQ multiplex PCR, the repertoire was profiled, and TCRdb retains in-frame clones only, with some absent. The table lists approximately 160,000 clones, about 64% of them singletons. Sequencing input: PBMCs. The receptors stem from a woman aged 30 to 39 in good health and CMV-seropositive.

The chain employs TRBV5-4 and TRBJ2-6; a weak D match, TRBD2 (5 bases). Germline CDR1 reads SGHNT; CDR2 reads YYREEE (reference sequence). CDR3 size: 16 residues. V shed 4 bases and J shed 0 bases, with 11 bases lying between them. The CDR3 coding sequence is TGTGCCAGCAGCCTAGCTACTCACTCTGGGGCCAACGTCCTGACTTTC. It yields the protein CASSLATHSGANVLTF.

The chain combines TRBV5-1 with TRBJ2-2; the D is unclear. The CDR3 has 15 residues. V was trimmed by 4 bases and J by 0 bases, leaving 10 bases between them. Per germline, CDR1 SGHRS and CDR2 YFSETQ. The CDR3 loop reads CASSADGANTGELFF. Written as DNA, the CDR3 is TGCGCCAGCAGCGCAGACGGAGCGAACACCGGGGAGCTGTTTTTT.

This clone has just one count. J is TRBJ2-3 and V is TRBV5-1, with TRBD1 matching over 7 bases. CDR3 size: 15 residues. The germline V gene has CDR1 SGHRS and CDR2 YFSETQ. The trim removed 4 bases at V and 4 bases at J, leaving 9 bases unmatched. The CDR3 loop is CASSRQGQGADTQYF. CDR3 sequence (DNA): TGCGCCAGCAGCAGACAGGGTCAAGGGGCAGATACGCAGTATTTT. The full variable domain, completed using reference TRBV5-1 and TRBJ2-3, is KAGVTQTPRYLIKTRGQQVTLSCSPISGHRSVSWYQQTPGQGLQFLFEYFSETQRNKGNFPGRFSGRQFSNSRSEMNVSTLELGDSALYLCASSRQGQGADTQYFGPGTRLTVL.

The V and J genes are TRBV29-1 and TRBJ2-2; maybe TRBD2 (5 bases). CDR1 and CDR2 from the germline V gene are SQVTM and ANQGSEA. The CDR3 has 19 residues. Trimming shortened V by 4 bases and J by 2 bases, and 26 bases separated the two germline ends. The CDR3 bases are TGCAGCGTTGGGGTCGGGAATTCGTGGCCAACCTCAAACACCGGGGAGCTGTTTTTT. Encoded protein: CSVGVGNSWPTSNTGELFF.

The rearrangement uses TRBV9 and TRBJ1-2; 9 nucleotides match TRBD1. V lost 4 bases and J lost 5; bases outside the gene matches: 9. The CDR3 totals 15 residues. Germline V lookup: CDR1 SGDLS, CDR2 YYNGEE. CDR3 DNA: TGTGCCAGCAGCAACGGGACAGGGTCTGGGTATGGCTACACCTTC. Translated, it gives CASSNGTGSGYGYTF.

This chain joins TRBV6-1 and TRBJ1-2; D is undetermined. Per the germline V gene, CDR1 is MNHNS and CDR2 is SASEGT. This CDR3 region has 15 residues. Trimming removed 2 bases from V and 3 bases from J, with 13 bases in between. Here the CDR3 reads CASSERRRRDYGYTF. CDR3 DNA sequence: TGTGCCAGCAGTGAACGAAGAAGGAGGGACTATGGCTACACCTTC.

A few counts support this clone. The V call is TRBV9, the J call TRBJ1-1; weak D call: TRBD1 (5 bases). V was cut by 0 bases and J by 6 bases, with 9 bases left in between. CDR3 length: 13 amino acids. Germline values: CDR1 SGDLS, CDR2 YYNGEE. CDR3 region: CASSVVSGSEAFF. DNA for the CDR3: TGTGCCAGCAGCGTAGTGTCAGGGTCTGAAGCTTTCTTT.

The chain combines TRBV5-1 with TRBJ2-7; the match to TRBD1 covers 9 bases. The CDR3 contains 15 residues. The V gene end was trimmed by 2 bases and the J gene end by 1 base; junction bases not matched to a gene: 4. The germline V gene has CDR1 SGHRS and CDR2 YFSETQ. The CDR3 protein is CASSFGQGISYEQYF. DNA for the CDR3: TGCGCCAGCAGCTTTGGACAGGGGATATCCTACGAGCAGTACTTC.

The chain joins TRBV27 to TRBJ1-1, with D unresolved. From germline, CDR1 is MNHEY and CDR2 SMNVEV (reference sequence). Trimming removed 6 bases from V and 3 bases from J, with 11 bases in between. The CDR3 loop spans 13 amino acids. The CDR3 region is CASSLIFDTEAFF. The CDR3 DNA is TGTGCCAGCAGCCTTATCTTCGACACTGAAGCTTTCTTT.

The chain links TRBV15 to TRBJ1-4, with TRBD1 as a possible D gene (6 bases). Per germline, CDR1 LNHNV and CDR2 YYDKDF (reference sequence). V lost 4 bases and J 8 bases, leaving 14 bases between the germline ends. The CDR3 length is 14 residues. CDR3 in DNA: TGTGCCACCAGCAAACAGGGCATTGACGAAAAACTGTTTTTT. This encodes CATSKQGIDEKLFF.

This clone occurred a few times. One end of the junction fails to match germline, which may point to a read error. The chain couples TRBV5-6 to TRBJ2-7, with D perhaps matching TRBD1 (6 bases). Germline V gene data show CDR1 as SGHDT and CDR2 as YYEEEE. CDR3 length equals 15 residues. The CDR3, as DNA: TGTGCCAGCAGCTTGGCCCTGGACAACCTAGGGGACACTAACTTC. It encodes CASSLALDNLGDTNF.

This clone was detected only a few times. The gene calls are TRBV5-1 and TRBJ1-6; weak D call: TRBD1 (5 bases). Trimming left V 4 bases short and J 0 bases short, with 11 bases between. The CDR3 is made up of 16 amino acids. Germline CDR1 is SGHRS and CDR2 is YFSETQ. CDR3 bases: TGCGCCAGCAGCCGGGGGGTGGACTCCTATAATTCACCCCTCCACTTT. It codes for CASSRGVDSYNSPLHF.

The genes are TRBV7-7 and TRBJ2-2, with 10 bases aligning to TRBD2. Germline lookup yields CDR1 SSHAT and CDR2 FNYEAQ (reference sequence). V trimming: 4 bases; J trimming: 5 bases; junction bases outside the gene matches: 4. CDR3 length equals 15 residues. The CDR3 is CASSSSGSPTGELFF. CDR3 DNA sequence: TGTGCCAGCAGCTCTAGCGGGAGCCCAACCGGGGAGCTGTTTTTT.

V gene TRBV30 combines with J gene TRBJ1-4; 7 bases line up with TRBD1. V was pared by 4 bases and J by 6 bases, with 11 bases of the junction left unmatched. This CDR3 is 15 amino acids long. Per germline, CDR1 GTSNPN and CDR2 SVGIG (reference sequence). The CDR3 nucleotides read TGTGCCTGGACTCATCTGGACAGGTTACATGAAAAACTGTTTTTT. This codes for CAWTHLDRLHEKLFF. Variable domain in full (rest from reference TRBV30 and TRBJ1-4): SQTIHQWPATLVQPVGSPLSLECTVEGTSNPNLYWYRQAAGRGLQLLFYSVGIGQISSEVPQNLSASRPQDRQFILSSKKLLLSDSGFYLCAWTHLDRLHEKLFFGSGTQLSVL.

A few counts support this clone. This chain uses TRBV19 with TRBJ1-1; TRBD1 agrees at 9 bases. Unmatched junction bases numbered 0, after V lost 3 bases and J lost 4 bases. This CDR3 region has 13 residues. Per germline, CDR1 LNHDA and CDR2 SQIVND (reference sequence). Here the CDR3 DNA reads TGTGCCAGTAGTATGACAGGGGGCACTGAAGCTTTCTTT. Its protein is CASSMTGGTEAFF. Supplemented by reference TRBV19 and TRBJ1-1, the full variable domain reads DGGITQSPKYLFRKEGQNVTLSCEQNLNHDAMYWYRQDPGQGLRLIYYSQIVNDFQKGDIAEGYSVSREKKESFPLTVTSAQKNPTAFYLCASSMTGGTEAFFGQGTRLTVV.